This entry lists 20 T cell receptor beta chains sequenced from one sample in a study of vaccination effects on CD4 cells after COVID-19. Antigen-specific CD4+ T cells were first expanded with viral peptide pools by the ViraFEST assay and only then sequenced. CD4+ T cells were isolated after 10 days of culture. Assay: immunoSEQ multiplex PCR; the TCRdb copy retains only in-frame clones and omits some. The sample has about 8,100 clones; about four fifths are singletons. These receptors' targets are unknown. This sample comprised CD4+ T cells from PBMCs cultured with HCoV-229E spike peptides, obtained before COVID-19 vaccination. These receptor sequences come from a human donor who received a COVID-19 vaccine.

The V call is TRBV19, the J call TRBJ2-2, with TRBD2 matching 7 bases. CDR1 is LNHDA, CDR2 SQIVND, per germline (reference sequence). The trim removed 1 base at V and 6 bases at J, leaving 5 bases unmatched. The CDR3 covers 15 residues. CDR3 residues: CASSIVTSFPGELFF. In nucleotides, the CDR3 is TGTGCCAGTAGTATAGTGACTAGCTTCCCCGGGGAGCTGTTTTTT. The entire variable domain, with the rest obtained from reference TRBV19 and TRBJ2-2, is as follows: DGGITQSPKYLFRKEGQNVTLSCEQNLNHDAMYWYRQDPGQGLRLIYYSQIVNDFQKGDIAEGYSVSREKKESFPLTVTSAQKNPTAFYLCASSIVTSFPGELFFGEGSRLTVL.

The V and J genes are TRBV30 and TRBJ2-5; either TRBD1 or TRBD2 may fit D (5 bases each). The CDR3 covers 13 residues. Germline-derived CDR1 and CDR2 are GTSNPN and SVGIG (reference sequence). Deletions cut 3 bases from V and 1 base from J, with 9 bases between. The CDR3 DNA reads TGTGCCTGGAGGCCGGGGCCCCAAGAGACCCAGTACTTC. Protein sequence: CAWRPGPQETQYF. The complete variable domain, with remaining parts taken from reference TRBV30 and TRBJ2-5, reads SQTIHQWPATLVQPVGSPLSLECTVEGTSNPNLYWYRQAAGRGLQLLFYSVGIGQISSEVPQNLSASRPQDRQFILSSKKLLLSDSGFYLCAWRPGPQETQYFGPGTRLLVL.

This clone was seen only once. The chain has TRBV10-3 and TRBJ2-5; the D gene could be TRBD1 or TRBD2 (6 bases each). CDR3 length equals 17 residues. Germline V gene data show CDR1 as ENHRY and CDR2 as SYGVKD. The ends were cut back, 4 bases at V and 1 base at J, with 19 bases in the middle. CDR3 nucleotide sequence: TGTGCCATCAGTGTATCTGTTCTGGGGGGCTCCCAAGAGACCCAGTACTTC. Encoded protein: CAISVSVLGGSQETQYF.

The rearrangement uses TRBV3-1 (or the pseudogene TRBV3-2) and TRBJ2-7, with 9 bases identical to TRBD2. This CDR3 contains 14 residues. The germline gives CDR1 LGHDT, CDR2 YNNKEL (reference sequence). V gave up 1 base and J gave up 3 bases; unmatched junction bases: 1. The CDR3 DNA follows: TGTGCCAGCAGCCAAGGACTAGCGGACTACGAGCAGTACTTC. Protein sequence: CASSQGLADYEQYF.

This chain links TRBV11-2 with TRBJ1-1, with D possibly being TRBD1 (6 bases). Deletions cut 5 bases from V and 4 bases from J, with 14 bases between. Germline assignment: CDR1 SGHAT and CDR2 FQNNGV. CDR3 length: 14 amino acids. This CDR3 is CASSQTSRGTEAFF. In DNA, the CDR3 is TGTGCCAGCAGCCAGACCAGCAGGGGCACTGAAGCTTTCTTT.

The gene calls are TRBV5-1 and TRBJ2-1; D uncertain. CDR1 and CDR2 from the germline V gene are SGHRS and YFSETQ. The germline V and J ends were trimmed by 2 bases and 4 bases, with 7 bases remaining between them. The CDR3 runs to 13 residues. The CDR3 sequence is CASSLETYNEQFF. The CDR3 nucleotides read TGCGCCAGCAGCTTAGAGACGTACAATGAGCAGTTCTTC.

This clone was found a few times. V usage is TRBV4-2 and J usage is TRBJ2-7; D is uncertain. Germline CDR1 reads LGHNA; CDR2 reads YNFKEQ. Trimming took 0 bases from V and 0 from J, leaving 12 bases between them. This CDR3 comprises 16 residues. The DNA of the CDR3 is TGTGCCAGCAGCCAAGATCAGGTGTCCCCCTCCTACGAGCAGTACTTC. Its translation is CASSQDQVSPSYEQYF.

This clone turned up a few times. The chain recombines TRBV3-1 (or the pseudogene TRBV3-2) with TRBJ2-7, with D unclear. The ends were cut back, 8 bases at V and 4 bases at J, with 6 bases in the middle. This CDR3 has 10 amino acids. Germline V gene data show CDR1 as LGHDT and CDR2 as YNNKEL (reference sequence). CDR3 sequence: CASGYYEQYF. In DNA form, the CDR3 reads TGTGCCAGCGGTTATTACGAGCAGTACTTC.

This clone was counted between two and nine times. This sequence joins TRBV2 and TRBJ1-6; D gene uncertain. The V gene's germline CDR1 is SNHLY and CDR2 FYNNEI. Trimming cost V 6 bases and J 0 bases, with 3 bases left between them. This CDR3 spans 13 amino acids. The CDR3 is CASRSSYNSPLHF. Here the CDR3 DNA reads TGTGCCAGCAGGAGCTCCTATAATTCACCCCTCCACTTT.

The chain carries TRBV7-2 and TRBJ1-5; the D gene is possibly TRBD1 (5 bases). V was trimmed by 2 bases and J by 6 bases, leaving 14 bases between them. This CDR3 is 15 amino acids long. From germline, CDR1 is SGHTA and CDR2 FQGNSA. The CDR3 loop is CASSLLSRASQPQHF. Here the CDR3 DNA reads TGTGCCAGCAGCTTACTCTCCAGGGCTAGTCAGCCCCAGCATTTT.

The chain recombines TRBV5-5 with TRBJ1-1, with TRBD1 matching over 10 bases. Germline loops: CDR1 SGHKS, CDR2 YYEKEE (reference sequence). The J segment lost 7 bases and the V segment lost 2 bases, leaving 2 bases of the junction unmatched. This CDR3 is 13 amino acids long. CDR3 DNA sequence: TGTGCCAGCAGCTTTGACAGGGGGCGTGAAGCTTTCTTT. This translates into CASSFDRGREAFF.

The chain joins TRBV7-9 to TRBJ2-7, with D perhaps matching TRBD2 (7 bases). The CDR3 extends over 13 amino acids. Between the trimmed V and J ends, which lost 5 bases and 5 bases, there was a span of 13 bases. Germline lookup yields CDR1 SEHNR and CDR2 FQNEAQ (reference sequence). The CDR3 bases are TGTGCCAGCAGCCCCTCGGGGGGCCACGAGCAGTACTTC. This gives the protein CASSPSGGHEQYF. The whole variable domain, filled in from reference TRBV7-9 and TRBJ2-7, reads DTGVSQNPRHKITKRGQNVTFRCDPISEHNRLYWYRQTLGQGPEFLTYFQNEAQLEKSRLLSDRFSAERPKGSFSTLEIQRTEQGDSAMYLCASSPSGGHEQYFGPGTRLTVT.

J is TRBJ1-1 and V is TRBV7-2; possible D gene TRBD1, 5 bases. Germline V CDR1 and CDR2: SGHTA, FQGNSA. The CDR3 covers 14 residues. V dropped 2 bases and J dropped 1 base, with 8 bases sitting between them. The CDR3 DNA follows: TGTGCCAGCAGCTTATCAGGGACGAACACTGAAGCTTTCTTT. This translates into CASSLSGTNTEAFF.

The J gene is TRBJ1-4, the V gene TRBV6-5; D not resolved. The V gene's germline CDR1 is MNHEY and CDR2 SVGAGI. Trimming removed 7 bases at V and 8 bases at J, with 20 bases between. The CDR3 spans 15 residues. CDR3 region: CASNPIRRRGEKLFF. As DNA, the CDR3 is TGTGCCAGCAACCCCATCAGGCGACGAGGGGAAAAACTGTTTTTT.

This chain connects TRBV20-1 to TRBJ1-5; D may be TRBD1 (5 bases). Germline CDR1 and CDR2: DFQATT and SNEGSKA (reference sequence). The CDR3 has 13 residues. The V gene lost 3 bases and the J gene lost 6 bases, with 12 bases spanning the gap. CDR3 sequence reads: CSASQGVGQPQHF. In DNA, the CDR3 is TGCAGTGCTAGTCAGGGTGTTGGTCAGCCCCAGCATTTT.

V gene TRBV5-1 combines with J gene TRBJ1-5, with a possible D match to TRBD1 (6 bases). The CDR3 is made up of 13 amino acids. CDR1 is SGHRS and CDR2 is YFSETQ in the germline V gene. V lost 4 bases to trimming and J lost 5 bases, with 10 bases between them. CDR3 loop: CASSGGDDQPQHF. CDR3 sequence (DNA): TGCGCCAGCAGCGGGGGCGACGATCAGCCCCAGCATTTT.

The chain is built from TRBV1 and TRBJ1-2. TRBV1 is designated a pseudogene. This CDR3 region has 14 residues. CDR3 sequence (DNA): TGCACCAGCAGCCAGATCCGAATTAACTATGGCTACACCTTC. This encodes CTSSQIRINYGYTF.

The chain links TRBV27 to TRBJ2-7; D unresolved. The CDR3 is 13 amino acids. Germline V gene sequence: CDR1 MNHEY, CDR2 SMNVEV (reference sequence). V was shortened by 6 bases and J by 13 bases, with 22 bases between the two germline ends. The CDR3 protein is CASSSGVLEGIYF. In nucleotides, the CDR3 is TGTGCCAGCAGCTCCGGAGTCCTTGAAGGGATATACTTC.

CDR3: CASSLEIYYRDSEQFF. CDR3 sequence (DNA): TGTGCCAGCAGCTTGGAAATATATTACCGGGACAGTGAGCAGTTCTTC. The chain combines TRBV5-6 with TRBJ2-1; 7 bases agree with TRBD1. The V gene end was trimmed by 0 bases and the J gene end by 9 bases; junction bases not matched to a gene: 12. Germline-derived CDR1 and CDR2 are SGHDT and YYEEEE. This CDR3 has 16 amino acids.

V and J are TRBV2 and TRBJ1-1, with no clear D. V was clipped by 7 bases and J by 4 bases, with 19 bases between them. Germline V gene sequence: CDR1 SNHLY, CDR2 FYNNEI. The CDR3 runs to 15 residues. The CDR3 sequence is CASIHSRLGSTEAFF. The DNA for the CDR3 is TGTGCCAGCATCCACTCCAGATTGGGGAGCACTGAAGCTTTCTTT.